The subject of this entry is one T cell receptor beta chain. Its antigen remains unknown. The record originates from a study of cytomegalovirus exposure and HLA in healthy donors. Study results and limitations: A list of around 150 TCR beta chains associated with cytomegalovirus was given. Excluded: some indistinguishable V segments such as TRBV6-2 and TRBV6-3. It was reported that TCR beta sequences correctly inferred the HLA-A and HLA-B alleles for most subjects.

The PCR ran on 60 Vbeta and 13 Jbeta primers. Profiled with immunoSEQ multiplex PCR; TCRdb holds only in-frame clones, not every one. In the table there are 150,000 to 200,000 clones, around 79% of which are singletons. This CDR3 contains 15 residues. All the people who gave samples were healthy bone marrow donors. The sequenced sample consisted of PBMCs. The chain links TRBV21-1 to TRBJ2-7; the table calls TRBD2, which could not be checked here. TRBV21-1 is deemed a pseudogene. The sequence derives from a woman in her forties in good health and CMV-seropositive. The CDR3 spells CASTPPRGLRYEQYF. In DNA, the CDR3 is TGTGCCAGCACCCCCCCCAGGGGACTAAGGTACGAGCAGTACTTC.